The entry that follows covers one TCR beta chain sequence. These data belong to a study of blood T cell repertoires in COVID-19. On the study more broadly: T cells, B-cell-depleted T cells, or PBMCs provided the cDNA or gDNA that served as material.

Trimming cost V 2 bases and J 8 bases; bases outside gene matches: 4. The CDR3 totals 15 residues. Germline CDR1 is ENHRY and CDR2 is SYGVKD. Produced via immunoSEQ multiplex PCR; TCRdb's table is partial and in-frame only. This table holds about 200,000 clones, 88% found once. The genes are TRBV10-3 and TRBJ2-2; TRBD1 agrees at 11 bases. This receptor was obtained from a man between 50 and 59 years old with COVID-19, enrolled during active disease. Input material: peripheral blood. The CDR3: CAISEQGQGEGELFF. CDR3 bases: TGTGCCATCAGTGAGCAGGGACAGGGGGAAGGGGAGCTGTTTTTT.